The 22 T cell receptor beta chains presented below share a single source sample, sequenced in a study of blood T cell repertoires in COVID-19. Produced via immunoSEQ multiplex PCR; TCRdb's table is partial and in-frame only. Among fewer than 200,000 clones listed, approximately 82% were seen once. The sequenced sample was PBMCs or T cells enriched from blood (not recorded which). These receptors all come from a woman between 45 and 65 years old who had recovered from COVID-19.

J is TRBJ1-4 and V is TRBV30, with a possible D match to TRBD1 (6 bases). The V end lost 3 bases, the J end lost 6 bases, and 17 bases lay between the germline ends. Per germline, CDR1 GTSNPN and CDR2 SVGIG (reference sequence). The CDR3 is 15 residues long. Here the CDR3 reads CAWSPTRQAYEKLFF. The CDR3 DNA reads TGTGCCTGGAGCCCAACCCGACAGGCTTATGAAAAACTGTTTTTT.

The chain joins TRBV27 to TRBJ2-7; TRBD1 agrees at 7 bases. The CDR3 spans 15 residues. From germline, CDR1 is MNHEY and CDR2 SMNVEV (reference sequence). The V segment lost 6 bases and the J segment 3 bases; nucleotides outside the gene matches: 11. The CDR3 sequence: CASRPKPTGVYEQYF. In nucleotides, the CDR3 is TGTGCCAGCAGGCCAAAACCTACAGGGGTCTACGAGCAGTACTTC.

The gene calls are TRBV9 and TRBJ2-7; D is possibly TRBD2 (6 bases). The CDR3 has 14 residues. Germline V gene sequence: CDR1 SGDLS, CDR2 YYNGEE. Trimming cost V 3 bases and J 2 bases, with 12 bases left between them. CDR3 DNA sequence: TGTGCCAGCAGCGCTACGGAGGGTCCCTACGAGCAGTACTTC. Its protein is CASSATEGPYEQYF. Full variable domain (missing parts from reference TRBV9 and TRBJ2-7): DSGVTQTPKHLITATGQRVTLRCSPRSGDLSVYWYQQSLDQGLQFLIQYYNGEERAKGNILERFSAQQFPDLHSELNLSSLELGDSALYFCASSATEGPYEQYFGPGTRLTVT.

The V call is TRBV19, the J call TRBJ1-5, with D possibly TRBD1 on 5 matching bases. V was shortened by 7 bases and J by 11 bases, with 21 bases between the two germline ends. Germline CDR1 and CDR2: LNHDA and SQIVND (reference sequence). CDR3 length equals 14 residues. This chain's CDR3 is CASKGSHAGGAQHF. As DNA, the CDR3 is TGTGCCAGTAAGGGCAGCCACGCGGGGGGAGCCCAGCATTTT.

The chain recombines TRBV27 with TRBJ2-2; D is perhaps TRBD1 (6 bases). Germline CDR1 is MNHEY and CDR2 is SMNVEV (reference sequence). The CDR3 runs 15 residues. V lost 5 bases, J lost 6 bases, and 16 bases lay in between. The CDR3 loop is CASSPTGTLAGELFF. The CDR3 region has the DNA TGTGCCAGCAGTCCGACCGGGACACTTGCCGGGGAGCTGTTTTTT.

The rearrangement joins TRBV6-5 to TRBJ1-2; TRBD1 agrees at 11 bases. Germline values: CDR1 MNHEY, CDR2 SVGAGI. J was trimmed by 2 bases and V by 6 bases; bases with no gene match: 2. The CDR3 length is 14 residues. CDR3 residues: CASRRDRGNYGYTF. Here the CDR3 DNA reads TGTGCCAGCAGAAGGGACAGGGGGAACTATGGCTACACCTTC.

This clone was counted a few times. V gene TRBV27 combines with J gene TRBJ2-3; possible D gene TRBD2, 5 bases. V was pared by 2 bases and J by 0 bases, with 9 bases between. Germline lookup yields CDR1 MNHEY and CDR2 SMNVEV (reference sequence). The CDR3 totals 15 residues. The CDR3: CASSLGRTSTDTQYF. The CDR3 DNA is TGTGCCAGCAGTTTAGGGCGGACTAGCACAGATACGCAGTATTTT.

The gene calls are TRBV19 and TRBJ1-1; a possible D gene is TRBD1 (6 bases). The CDR3 contains 14 residues. Germline V lookup: CDR1 LNHDA, CDR2 SQIVND (reference sequence). The ends were cut back, 9 bases at V and 5 bases at J, with 19 bases in the middle. In DNA, the CDR3 is TGTGCCAGCCAACAGGGCGCCTTGGGGACTGAAGCTTTCTTT. This codes for CASQQGALGTEAFF.

This clone was counted a few times. J is TRBJ1-2 and V is TRBV12-3 or TRBV12-4; TRBD1 agrees at 7 bases. This CDR3 comprises 13 residues. Germline trimming cut 6 bases from V and 0 bases from J; bases unmatched to any gene: 1. The CDR3 DNA follows: TGTGCCAGCAGAACAGGGGCTAACTATGGCTACACCTTC. Amino acid sequence: CASRTGANYGYTF.

The rearrangement uses TRBV20-1 and TRBJ2-7, with a weak D call TRBD2 (5 bases). V was trimmed by 3 bases and J by 2 bases, leaving 14 bases between them. CDR3 length: 14 amino acids. CDR1 DFQATT and CDR2 SNEGSKA come from the germline V gene (reference sequence). The CDR3 reads CSASERSAAYEQYF. The CDR3 nucleotides read TGCAGTGCTAGTGAGCGGAGCGCGGCCTACGAGCAGTACTTC.

This chain links TRBV6-5 with TRBJ1-2, with D uncertain. V lost 6 bases and J 3 bases, leaving 14 bases between the germline ends. Germline V lookup: CDR1 MNHEY, CDR2 SVGAGI. The CDR3 spans 14 residues. CDR3: CASRQAQLYYGYTF. The CDR3 region has the DNA TGTGCCAGCAGGCAAGCACAGTTATACTATGGCTACACCTTC.

The chain carries TRBV5-4 and TRBJ2-3; 9 nucleotides line up with TRBD1. CDR3 length equals 15 residues. Looked up from germline, CDR1 is SGHNT and CDR2 is YYREEE (reference sequence). V was clipped by 4 bases and J by 3 bases; unmatched bases: 6. CDR3 DNA sequence: TGTGCCAGCAGCGAGGGACAGGGAGGGACAGATACGCAGTATTTT. This codes for CASSEGQGGTDTQYF.

This clone was counted only a few times. This sequence joins TRBV9 and TRBJ1-1; D may be TRBD1 (5 bases). V dropped 4 bases and J dropped 5 bases, with 18 bases sitting between them. The germline gives CDR1 SGDLS, CDR2 YYNGEE. The CDR3 runs 15 residues. CDR3 residues: CASSFIAGGGTEAFF. CDR3 coding DNA: TGTGCCAGCAGCTTTATAGCGGGGGGAGGTACTGAAGCTTTCTTT.

The chain has TRBV5-6 and TRBJ2-7; 9 nucleotides align to TRBD1. The CDR3 spans 14 residues. V gave up 5 bases and J gave up 4 bases; unmatched junction bases: 7. Germline V gene lookup returns CDR1 SGHDT and CDR2 YYEEEE. CDR3: CASRGQGVLYEQYF. In DNA form, the CDR3 reads TGTGCCAGCAGGGGACAGGGAGTCCTTTACGAGCAGTACTTC. Full variable domain (remainder filled in from reference TRBV5-6 and TRBJ2-7): DAGVTQSPTHLIKTRGQQVTLRCSPKSGHDTVSWYQQALGQGPQFIFQYYEEEERQRGNFPDRFSGHQFPNYSSELNVNALLLGDSALYLCASRGQGVLYEQYFGPGTRLTVT.

The CDR3 loop is CATQGPSYEQYF. Written as DNA, the CDR3 is TGTGCCACACAGGGCCCGAGCTACGAGCAGTACTTC. This chain joins TRBV19 and TRBJ2-7; tentative D call: TRBD1 (6 bases). The V and J ends lost 10 bases and 3 bases respectively, with 13 bases between them. The germline V gene encodes CDR1 LNHDA and CDR2 SQIVND (reference sequence). This CDR3 has 12 residues.

The CDR3 reads CAWVRTGWANVLTF. CDR3 in DNA: TGTGCCTGGGTGAGGACAGGGTGGGCCAACGTCCTGACTTTC. The chain has TRBV30 and TRBJ2-6, with 8 bases fitting TRBD1. V lost 5 bases to trimming and J lost 5 bases; unmatched junction nucleotides: 5. CDR1 is GTSNPN, CDR2 SVGIG, per germline (reference sequence). There are 14 residues in the CDR3. Based on the CDR3 plus reference TRBV30 and TRBJ2-6, the full variable domain is SQTIHQWPATLVQPVGSPLSLECTVEGTSNPNLYWYRQAAGRGLQLLFYSVGIGQISSEVPQNLSASRPQDRQFILSSKKLLLSDSGFYLCAWVRTGWANVLTFGAGSRLTVL.

The rearrangement uses TRBV7-3 and TRBJ2-1; TRBD2 might be the D (10 bases). V lost 3 bases and J 9 bases, leaving 18 bases between the germline ends. This CDR3 comprises 15 residues. Germline-derived CDR1 and CDR2 are SGHTA and FQGTGA. CDR3 sequence reads: CASSFLLAGQGEQFF. The CDR3 DNA reads as TGTGCCAGCAGCTTTCTACTAGCGGGACAGGGTGAGCAGTTCTTC.

V gene TRBV10-3 combines with J gene TRBJ2-3; 14 nucleotides align to TRBD2. The trim removed 11 bases at V and 10 bases at J, leaving 11 bases unmatched. The germline gives CDR1 ENHRY, CDR2 SYGVKD. This CDR3 is 14 amino acids long. CDR3: CAGGTSGSVGAQYF. In DNA form, the CDR3 reads TGTGCCGGAGGGACTAGCGGGAGCGTAGGGGCGCAGTATTTT.

V gene TRBV30 combines with J gene TRBJ1-2, with 8 bases matching TRBD1. The CDR3 loop spans 15 amino acids. Germline loops: CDR1 GTSNPN, CDR2 SVGIG (reference sequence). The V and J ends lost 5 bases and 2 bases, in that order; junction bases with no gene match: 10. This chain's CDR3 is CAWGGGQDRNYGYTF. In DNA, the CDR3 is TGTGCCTGGGGTGGGGGACAGGATCGAAACTATGGCTACACCTTC.

The genes are TRBV14 and TRBJ1-2, with TRBD1 matching 8 bases. This CDR3 comprises 16 residues. Germline CDR1 SGHDN, CDR2 FVKESK. Germline trimming cut 4 bases from V and 8 bases from J; bases unmatched to any gene: 15. The CDR3 spells CASSRDRGPLAGGYTF. The CDR3 DNA is TGTGCCAGCAGCCGAGACAGGGGCCCGCTTGCCGGCGGCTACACCTTC.

This clone appeared a few times. V and J are TRBV6-5 and TRBJ1-6; D remains ambiguous. CDR3 length: 14 amino acids. The ends were cut back, 2 bases at V and 7 bases at J, with 9 bases in the middle. Looked up from germline, CDR1 is MNHEY and CDR2 is SVGAGI. The CDR3 DNA reads TGTGCCAGCAGTTACGCGGGGAGAAATTCACCCCTCCACTTT. Protein sequence: CASSYAGRNSPLHF.

The genes are TRBV5-1 and TRBJ2-1; D remains ambiguous. The V gene lost 2 bases and the J gene lost 4 bases, with 7 bases spanning the gap. The CDR3 loop spans 13 amino acids. The germline V gene encodes CDR1 SGHRS and CDR2 YFSETQ. CDR3 amino acids: CASSFGGYNEQFF. The CDR3 nucleotides are TGCGCCAGCAGCTTTGGCGGATACAATGAGCAGTTCTTC.